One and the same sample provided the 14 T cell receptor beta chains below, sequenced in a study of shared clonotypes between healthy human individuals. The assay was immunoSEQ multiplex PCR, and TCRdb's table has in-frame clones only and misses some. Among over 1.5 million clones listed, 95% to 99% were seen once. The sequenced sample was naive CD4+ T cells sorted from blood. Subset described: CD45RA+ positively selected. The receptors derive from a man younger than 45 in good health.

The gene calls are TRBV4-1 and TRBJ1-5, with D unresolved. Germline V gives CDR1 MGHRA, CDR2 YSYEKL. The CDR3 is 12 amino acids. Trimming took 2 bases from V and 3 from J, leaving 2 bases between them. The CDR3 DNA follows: TGCGCCAGCAGCCAACCCAATCAGCCCCAGCATTTT. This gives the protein CASSQPNQPQHF.

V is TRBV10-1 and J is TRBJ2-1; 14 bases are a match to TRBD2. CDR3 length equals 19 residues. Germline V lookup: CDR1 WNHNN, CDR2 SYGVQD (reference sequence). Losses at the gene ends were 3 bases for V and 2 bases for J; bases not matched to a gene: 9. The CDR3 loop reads CASSESPTSGRAAYNEQFF. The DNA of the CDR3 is TGCGCCAGCAGTGAATCCCCGACTAGCGGGAGGGCGGCCTACAATGAGCAGTTCTTC.

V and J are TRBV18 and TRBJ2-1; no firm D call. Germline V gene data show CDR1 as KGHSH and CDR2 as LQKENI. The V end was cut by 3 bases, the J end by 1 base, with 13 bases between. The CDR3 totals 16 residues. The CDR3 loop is CASSPVGASSYNEQFF. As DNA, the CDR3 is TGTGCCAGCTCACCGGTGGGCGCGAGTTCCTACAATGAGCAGTTCTTC.

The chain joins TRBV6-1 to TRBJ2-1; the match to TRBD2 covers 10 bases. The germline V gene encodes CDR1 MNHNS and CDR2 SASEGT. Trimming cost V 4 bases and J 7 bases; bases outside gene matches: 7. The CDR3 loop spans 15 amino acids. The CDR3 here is CASSVLAGAFNEQFF. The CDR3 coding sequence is TGTGCCAGCAGTGTCCTAGCGGGAGCCTTTAATGAGCAGTTCTTC.

CDR3 sequence (DNA): TGTGCCAGCAGCCCACCGGGACTAGCGGGAGGAACTAGCTCCTACAATGAGCAGTTCTTC. Protein product: CASSPPGLAGGTSSYNEQFF. This chain links TRBV5-4 with TRBJ2-1; 15 positions match TRBD2. Germline CDR1 and CDR2: SGHNT and YYREEE (reference sequence). Germline trimming cut 4 bases from V and 0 bases from J; bases unmatched to any gene: 11. The CDR3 is 20 amino acids.

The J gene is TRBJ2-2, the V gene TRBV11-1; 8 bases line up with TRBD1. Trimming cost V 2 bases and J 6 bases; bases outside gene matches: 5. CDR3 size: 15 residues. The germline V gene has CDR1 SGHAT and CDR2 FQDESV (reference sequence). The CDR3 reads CASSLRDRGSGELFF. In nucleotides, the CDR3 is TGTGCCAGCAGCTTAAGAGACAGGGGTTCCGGGGAGCTGTTTTTT.

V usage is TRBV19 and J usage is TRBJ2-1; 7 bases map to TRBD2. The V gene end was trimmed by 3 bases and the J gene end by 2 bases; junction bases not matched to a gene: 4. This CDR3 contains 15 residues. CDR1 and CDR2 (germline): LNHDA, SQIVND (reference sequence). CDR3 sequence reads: CASSIPGRPYNEQFF. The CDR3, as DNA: TGTGCCAGTAGTATTCCCGGGAGGCCCTACAATGAGCAGTTCTTC.

The CDR3 sequence: CASSAQSWNQPQHF. The CDR3, as DNA: TGTGCCAGCAGTGCCCAGAGTTGGAATCAGCCCCAGCATTTT. The rearrangement links TRBV6-1 to TRBJ1-5; D call uncertain. Trimming took off 4 bases at V and 4 bases at J, with 11 bases between the two ends. Germline V lookup: CDR1 MNHNS, CDR2 SASEGT. CDR3 length: 14 amino acids.

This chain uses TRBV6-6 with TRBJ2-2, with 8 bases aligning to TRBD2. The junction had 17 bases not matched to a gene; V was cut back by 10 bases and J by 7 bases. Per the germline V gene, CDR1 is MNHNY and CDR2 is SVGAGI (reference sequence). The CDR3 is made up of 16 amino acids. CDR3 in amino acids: CAIGRVQREFNGELFF. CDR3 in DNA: TGTGCCATCGGGAGGGTTCAGCGGGAGTTTAACGGGGAGCTGTTTTTT.

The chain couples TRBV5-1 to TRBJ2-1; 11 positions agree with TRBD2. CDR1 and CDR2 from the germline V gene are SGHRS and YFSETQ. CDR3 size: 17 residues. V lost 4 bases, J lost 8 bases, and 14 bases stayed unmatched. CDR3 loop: CASSQNLLAGEVDEQFF. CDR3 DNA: TGCGCCAGCAGCCAAAACCTACTAGCGGGAGAGGTCGATGAGCAGTTCTTC.

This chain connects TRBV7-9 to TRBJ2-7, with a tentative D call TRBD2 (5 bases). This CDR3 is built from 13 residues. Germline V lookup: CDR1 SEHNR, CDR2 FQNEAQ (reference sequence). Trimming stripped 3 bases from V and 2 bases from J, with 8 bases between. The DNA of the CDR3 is TGTGCCAGCAGCTTCCGGGGAGCCTACGAGCAGTACTTC. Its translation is CASSFRGAYEQYF. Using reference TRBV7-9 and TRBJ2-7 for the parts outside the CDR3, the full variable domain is DTGVSQNPRHKITKRGQNVTFRCDPISEHNRLYWYRQTLGQGPEFLTYFQNEAQLEKSRLLSDRFSAERPKGSFSTLEIQRTEQGDSAMYLCASSFRGAYEQYFGPGTRLTVT.

Here the CDR3 DNA reads TGCAGCGTTGAAGATCGGAGACACTTGAACACTGAAGCTTTCTTT. The encoded protein is CSVEDRRHLNTEAFF. The J gene is TRBJ1-1, the V gene TRBV29-1; the D is unclear. Trimming took 0 bases from V and 0 from J, leaving 11 bases between them. Germline CDR1 reads SQVTM; CDR2 reads ANQGSEA. The CDR3 covers 15 residues.

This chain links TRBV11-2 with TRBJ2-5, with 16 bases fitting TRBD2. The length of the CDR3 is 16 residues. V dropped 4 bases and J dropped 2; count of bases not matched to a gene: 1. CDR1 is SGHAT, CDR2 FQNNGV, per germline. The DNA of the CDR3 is TGTGCCAGCAGCTCGGGACTAGCGGGAGGGCAAGAGACCCAGTACTTC. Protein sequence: CASSSGLAGGQETQYF.

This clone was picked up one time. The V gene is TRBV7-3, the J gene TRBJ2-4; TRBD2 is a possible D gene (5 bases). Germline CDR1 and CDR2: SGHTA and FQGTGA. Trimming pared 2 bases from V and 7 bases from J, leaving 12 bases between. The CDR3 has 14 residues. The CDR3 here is CASSLSRAGNIQYF. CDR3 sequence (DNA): TGTGCCAGCAGCTTATCGAGGGCCGGGAACATTCAGTACTTC.